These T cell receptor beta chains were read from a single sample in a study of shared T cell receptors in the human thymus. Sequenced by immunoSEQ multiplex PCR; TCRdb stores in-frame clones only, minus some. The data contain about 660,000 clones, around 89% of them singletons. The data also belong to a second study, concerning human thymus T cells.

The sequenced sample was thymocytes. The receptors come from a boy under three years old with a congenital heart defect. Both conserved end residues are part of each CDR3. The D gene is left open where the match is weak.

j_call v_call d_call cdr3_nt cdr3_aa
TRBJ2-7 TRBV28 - TGTGCCAGCAACTGCCCACCGGACGAGCAGTACTTC CASNCPPDEQYF
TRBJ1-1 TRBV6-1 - TGTGCCAGCAGTGGGACAGTGGGCAACACTGAAGCTTTCTTT CASSGTVGNTEAFF
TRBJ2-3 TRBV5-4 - TGTGCCAGCAGCTCGCACACAGGTAGCACAGATACGCAGTATTTT CASSSHTGSTDTQYF
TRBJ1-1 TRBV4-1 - TGCGCCAGCAGCCCAGGGCGGGGAGCCACTGAAGCTTTCTTT CASSPGRGATEAFF
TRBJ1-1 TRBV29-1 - TGCAGCGTTGGGGCCGTGAACACTGAAGCTTTCTTT CSVGAVNTEAFF
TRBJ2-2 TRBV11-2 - TGTGCCAGCATAGGGGGGGCCGGGGAGCTGTTTTTT CASIGGAGELFF
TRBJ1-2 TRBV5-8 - TGTGCCAGCAGCTTGACAGGGCATAACTATGGCTACACCTTC CASSLTGHNYGYTF
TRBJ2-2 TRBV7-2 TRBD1 TGTGCCAGCAGCCCCGGGACAGGGGACACCGGGGAGCTGTTTTTT CASSPGTGDTGELFF
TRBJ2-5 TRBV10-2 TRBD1 TGCGCCAGCGCCTGTCCCGGGACAGGGGGAGAGACCCAGTACTTC CASACPGTGGETQYF
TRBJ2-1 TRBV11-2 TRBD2 TGTGCCAGCAGCTTAGATGGGGGGGGACCCTACAATGAGCAGTTCTTC CASSLDGGGPYNEQFF
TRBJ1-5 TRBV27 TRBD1 TGTGCCAGCAGTTCCGGGGGGACAGGGACGAATACCAAGCATTTT CASSSGGTGTNTKHF
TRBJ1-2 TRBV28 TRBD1 TGTGCCAGCAGTTTACGTGGACAGGCACGTGGCTACACCTTC CASSLRGQARGYTF
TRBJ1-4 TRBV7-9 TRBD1 TGTGCCAGCAGCCCTAATAGGGGGGCACAGGGGACGAGTGAAAAACTGTTTTTT CASSPNRGAQGTSEKLFF
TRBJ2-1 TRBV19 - TGTGCCAGTAGTTCCCACCGCAGGGGTGAGCAGTTCTTC CASSSHRRGEQFF
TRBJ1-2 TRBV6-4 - TGTGCCAGCAGTGATAGGTACAGGGATGGGGCTAACTATGGCTACACCTTC CASSDRYRDGANYGYTF
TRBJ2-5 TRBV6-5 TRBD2 TGTGCCAGCAGTTTTAGCGGGAAAGAGACCCAGTACTTC CASSFSGKETQYF